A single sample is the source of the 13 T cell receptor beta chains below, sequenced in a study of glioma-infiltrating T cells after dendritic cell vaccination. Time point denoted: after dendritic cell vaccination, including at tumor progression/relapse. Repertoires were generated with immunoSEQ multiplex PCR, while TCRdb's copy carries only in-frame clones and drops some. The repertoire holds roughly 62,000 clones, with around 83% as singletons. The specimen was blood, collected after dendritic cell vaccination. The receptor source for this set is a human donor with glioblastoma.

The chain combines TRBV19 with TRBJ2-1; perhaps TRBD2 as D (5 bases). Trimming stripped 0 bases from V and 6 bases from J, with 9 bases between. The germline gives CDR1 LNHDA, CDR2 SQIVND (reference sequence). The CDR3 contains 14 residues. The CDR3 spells CASSIDKLVNEQFF. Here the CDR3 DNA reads TGTGCCAGTAGTATAGATAAACTAGTCAATGAGCAGTTCTTC.

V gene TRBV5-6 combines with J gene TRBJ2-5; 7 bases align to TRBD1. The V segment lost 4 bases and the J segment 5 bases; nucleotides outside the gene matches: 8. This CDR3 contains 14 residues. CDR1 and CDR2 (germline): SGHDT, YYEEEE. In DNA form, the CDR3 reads TGTGCCAGCAGCCCGGACAGGTCCCGCGAGACCCAGTACTTC. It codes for CASSPDRSRETQYF.

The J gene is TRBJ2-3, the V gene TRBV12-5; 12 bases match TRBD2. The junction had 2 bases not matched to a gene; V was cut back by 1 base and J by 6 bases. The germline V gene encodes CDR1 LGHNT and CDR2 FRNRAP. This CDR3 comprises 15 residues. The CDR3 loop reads CASGLGLAGGDTQYF. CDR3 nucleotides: TGTGCTAGTGGTTTGGGGCTAGCGGGGGGGGATACGCAGTATTTT.

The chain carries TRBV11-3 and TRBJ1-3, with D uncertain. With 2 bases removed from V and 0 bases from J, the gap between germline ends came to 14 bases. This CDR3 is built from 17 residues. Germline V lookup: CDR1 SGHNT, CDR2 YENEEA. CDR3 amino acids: CASSLRSAGYSGNTIYF. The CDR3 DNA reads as TGTGCCAGCAGCTTACGCAGCGCCGGTTACTCTGGAAACACCATATATTTT. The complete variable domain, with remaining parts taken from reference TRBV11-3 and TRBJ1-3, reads EAGVVQSPRYKIIEKKQPVAFWCNPISGHNTLYWYLQNLGQGPELLIRYENEEAVDDSQLPKDRFSAERLKGVDSTLKIQPAELGDSAVYLCASSLRSAGYSGNTIYFGEGSWLTVV.

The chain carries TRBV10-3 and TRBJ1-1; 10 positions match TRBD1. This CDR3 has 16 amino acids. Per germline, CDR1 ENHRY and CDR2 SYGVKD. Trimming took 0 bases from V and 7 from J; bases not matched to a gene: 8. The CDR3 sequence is CAISESGGQGVYEAFF. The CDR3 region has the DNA TGTGCCATCAGTGAGTCGGGCGGACAGGGGGTTTATGAAGCTTTCTTT.

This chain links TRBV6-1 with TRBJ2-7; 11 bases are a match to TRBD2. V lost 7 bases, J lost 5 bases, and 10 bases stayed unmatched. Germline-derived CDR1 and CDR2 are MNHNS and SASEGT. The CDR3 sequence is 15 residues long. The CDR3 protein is CASTLAGGLGNEQYF. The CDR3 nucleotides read TGTGCCAGCACGCTAGCGGGGGGCCTCGGGAACGAGCAGTACTTC.

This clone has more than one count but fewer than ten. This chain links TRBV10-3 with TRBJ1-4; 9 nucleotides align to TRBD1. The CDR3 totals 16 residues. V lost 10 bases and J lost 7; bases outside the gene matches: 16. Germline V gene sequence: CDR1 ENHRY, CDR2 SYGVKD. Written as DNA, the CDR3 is TGTGCCAAGCCGGGACAGGGCAACCCTAGGGGTGAAAAACTGTTTTTT. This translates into CAKPGQGNPRGEKLFF.

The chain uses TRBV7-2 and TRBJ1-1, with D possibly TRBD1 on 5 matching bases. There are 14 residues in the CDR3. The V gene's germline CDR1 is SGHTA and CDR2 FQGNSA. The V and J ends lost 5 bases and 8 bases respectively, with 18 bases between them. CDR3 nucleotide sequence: TGTGCCAGCAGCCCAACCGCTGACAGCTCCGAAGCTTTCTTT. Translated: CASSPTADSSEAFF.

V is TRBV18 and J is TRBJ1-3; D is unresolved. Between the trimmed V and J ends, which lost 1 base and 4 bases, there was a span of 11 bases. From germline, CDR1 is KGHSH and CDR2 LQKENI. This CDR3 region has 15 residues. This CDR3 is CASSPLQTEGNTIYF. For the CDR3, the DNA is TGTGCCAGCTCACCACTTCAAACAGAAGGAAACACCATATATTTT. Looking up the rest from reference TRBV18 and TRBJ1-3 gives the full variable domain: NAGVMQNPRHLVRRRGQEARLRCSPMKGHSHVYWYRQLPEEGLKFMVYLQKENIIDESGMPKERFSAEFPKEGPSILRIQQVVRGDSAAYFCASSPLQTEGNTIYFGEGSWLTVV.

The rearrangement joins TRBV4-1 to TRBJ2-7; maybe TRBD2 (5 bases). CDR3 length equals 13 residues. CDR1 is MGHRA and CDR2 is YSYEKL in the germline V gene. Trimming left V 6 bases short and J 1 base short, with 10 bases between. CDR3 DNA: TGCGCCAGCAGACGGACTGGTTCCTACGAGCAGTACTTC. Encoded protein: CASRRTGSYEQYF.

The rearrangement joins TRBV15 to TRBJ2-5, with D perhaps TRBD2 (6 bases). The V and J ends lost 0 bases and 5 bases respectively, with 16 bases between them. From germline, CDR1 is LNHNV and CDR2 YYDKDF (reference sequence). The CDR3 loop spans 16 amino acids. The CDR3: CATSRDRGGAGETQYF. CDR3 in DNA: TGTGCCACCAGCAGAGATAGAGGAGGGGCAGGGGAGACCCAGTACTTC. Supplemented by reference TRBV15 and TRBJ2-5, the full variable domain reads DAMVIQNPRYQVTQFGKPVTLSCSQTLNHNVMYWYQQKSSQAPKLLFHYYDKDFNNEADTPDNFQSRRPNTSFCFLDIRSPGLGDTAMYLCATSRDRGGAGETQYFGPGTRLLVL.

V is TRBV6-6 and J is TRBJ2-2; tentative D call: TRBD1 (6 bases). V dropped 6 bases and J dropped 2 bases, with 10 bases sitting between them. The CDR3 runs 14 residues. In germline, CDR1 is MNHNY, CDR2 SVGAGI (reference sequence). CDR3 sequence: CASRDSSNTGELFF. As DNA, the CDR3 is TGTGCCAGCAGGGACAGTTCTAACACCGGGGAGCTGTTTTTT.

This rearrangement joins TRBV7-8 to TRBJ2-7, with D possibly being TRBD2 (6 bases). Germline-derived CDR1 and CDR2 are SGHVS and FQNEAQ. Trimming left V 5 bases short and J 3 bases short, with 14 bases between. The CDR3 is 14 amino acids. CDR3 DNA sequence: TGTGCCAGCAGCCGGCGGGGAAAAGACTACGAGCAGTACTTC. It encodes CASSRRGKDYEQYF.